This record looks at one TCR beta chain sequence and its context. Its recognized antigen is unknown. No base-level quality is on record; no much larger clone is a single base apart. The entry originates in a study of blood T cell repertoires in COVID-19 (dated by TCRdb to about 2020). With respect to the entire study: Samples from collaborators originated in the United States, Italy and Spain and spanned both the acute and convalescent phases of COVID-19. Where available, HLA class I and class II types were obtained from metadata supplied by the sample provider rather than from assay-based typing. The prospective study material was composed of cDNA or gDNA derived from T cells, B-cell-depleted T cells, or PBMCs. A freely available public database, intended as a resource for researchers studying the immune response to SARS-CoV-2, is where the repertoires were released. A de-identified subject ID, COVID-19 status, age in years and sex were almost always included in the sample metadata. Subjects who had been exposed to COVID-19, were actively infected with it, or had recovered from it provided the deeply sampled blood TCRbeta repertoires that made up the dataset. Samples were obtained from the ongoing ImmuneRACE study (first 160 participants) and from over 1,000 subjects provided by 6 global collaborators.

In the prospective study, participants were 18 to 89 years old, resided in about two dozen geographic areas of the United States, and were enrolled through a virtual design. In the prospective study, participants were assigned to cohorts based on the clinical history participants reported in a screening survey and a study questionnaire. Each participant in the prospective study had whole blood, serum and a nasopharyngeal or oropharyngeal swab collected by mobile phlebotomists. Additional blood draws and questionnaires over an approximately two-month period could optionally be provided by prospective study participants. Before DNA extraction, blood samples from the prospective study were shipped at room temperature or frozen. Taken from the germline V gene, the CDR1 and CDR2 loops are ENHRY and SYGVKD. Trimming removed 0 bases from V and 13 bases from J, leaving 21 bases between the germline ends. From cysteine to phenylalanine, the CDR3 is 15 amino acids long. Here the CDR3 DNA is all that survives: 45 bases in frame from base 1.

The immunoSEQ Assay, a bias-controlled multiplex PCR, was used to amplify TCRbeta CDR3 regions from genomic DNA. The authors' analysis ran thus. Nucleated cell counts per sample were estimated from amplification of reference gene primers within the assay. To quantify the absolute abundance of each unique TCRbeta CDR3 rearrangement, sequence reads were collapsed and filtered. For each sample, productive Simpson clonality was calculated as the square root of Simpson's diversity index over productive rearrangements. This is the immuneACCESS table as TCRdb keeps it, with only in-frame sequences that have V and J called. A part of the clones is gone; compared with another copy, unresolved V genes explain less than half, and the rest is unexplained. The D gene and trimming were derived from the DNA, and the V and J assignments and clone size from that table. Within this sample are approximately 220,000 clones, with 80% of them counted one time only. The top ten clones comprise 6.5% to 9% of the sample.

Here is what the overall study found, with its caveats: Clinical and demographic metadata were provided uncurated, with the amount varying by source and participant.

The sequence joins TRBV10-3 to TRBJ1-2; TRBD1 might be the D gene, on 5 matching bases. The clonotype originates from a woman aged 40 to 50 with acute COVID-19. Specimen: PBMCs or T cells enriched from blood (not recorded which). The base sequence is TGTGCCATCAGTGAGTCAGTGGCGGGGACCCGGGGCCCCACCTTC. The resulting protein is CAISESVAGTRGPTF.